The sequence of this TCR beta chain was determined in a study of STAT3 mutations in large granular lymphocyte leukemia. TCRbeta libraries averaged about 40,773 productive templates per sample. Produced via immunoSEQ multiplex PCR; TCRdb's table is partial and in-frame only. The data show about 12,000 clones, about 84% seen once. Worth noting for this clone: Its antigen is currently unknown.

V gave up 5 bases and J gave up 10 bases; unmatched junction bases: 15. Looked up from germline, CDR1 is SGHAT and CDR2 is FQNNGV. This CDR3 is 15 amino acids long. Findings and caveats of the study: At least one immunodominant TCR beta clonotype appeared in every T-cell large granular lymphocyte leukemia patient.

V and J are TRBV11-2 and TRBJ1-2, with 8 positions matching TRBD1. Sequencing input: peripheral blood mononuclear cells. The TCR originated in a man in his fifties or sixties with T-cell large granular lymphocyte leukemia. Some clones in this sample may be carry-over from other donors' samples. The CDR3 DNA reads as TGTGCCAGCAGCCCCCAGGGCGGGACAGGAGACGACTACACCTTC. Encoded protein: CASSPQGGTGDDYTF.